What follows is one T cell receptor beta chain and its context. Antigen unknown. Its ends do not fully match the called genes, so a read error is possible. Then a second PCR, running about 6 to 11 cycles, was carried out with a sample-barcoded 5' primer and a J-beta primer mix. In TCRdb, the 5' RACE reads were re-called with MiXCR into one record per CDR3 protein. The profile covers about 940,000 distinct CDR3 sequences, with roughly 50% appearing a single time and about an eighth taken by the ten largest. The data originate from a study of blood T cells in healthy people across ages. In germline, CDR1 is LGHDT, CDR2 YNNKEL (reference sequence). There are 13 residues in the CDR3. Points from the study as a whole: In the absence of known donor CMV status, changes in expanded clonotypes were possibly confounded.

What was sequenced was blood. V and J are TRBV3-1 and TRBJ1-1; a weak D match, TRBD1 (5 bases). The receptor comes from a man in his thirties or forties in good health. The CDR3 region is CARSRGANTEAFF. The CDR3 DNA sequence: TGTGCCCGCAGCCGGGGCGCGAACACTGAAGCTTTCTTT. Using reference TRBV3-1 and TRBJ1-1 for the parts outside the CDR3, the full variable domain is DTAVSQTPKYLVTQMGNDKSIKCEQNLGHDTMYWYKQDSKKFLKIMFSYNNKELIINETVPNRFSPKSPDKAHLNLHINSLELGDSAVYFCARSRGANTEAFFGQGTRLTVV.